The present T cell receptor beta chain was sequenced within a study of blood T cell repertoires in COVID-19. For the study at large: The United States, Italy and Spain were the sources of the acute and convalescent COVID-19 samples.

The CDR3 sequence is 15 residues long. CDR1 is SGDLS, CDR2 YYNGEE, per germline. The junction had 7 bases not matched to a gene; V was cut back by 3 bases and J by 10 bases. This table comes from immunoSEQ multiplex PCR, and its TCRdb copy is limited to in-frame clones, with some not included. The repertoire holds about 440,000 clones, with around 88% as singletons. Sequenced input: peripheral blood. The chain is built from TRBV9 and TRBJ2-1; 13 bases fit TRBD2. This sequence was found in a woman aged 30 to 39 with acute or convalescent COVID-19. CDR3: CASSGGLAGSWEQFF. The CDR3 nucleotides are TGTGCCAGCAGCGGGGGACTAGCGGGGTCCTGGGAGCAGTTCTTC.